Listed below are T cell receptor beta chains from one sample, sequenced in a study of T cell responses to AZD1222 COVID-19 vaccine. Only in-frame clones appear in the TCRdb table, and some are missing; sequencing was by immunoSEQ multiplex PCR. The data contain around 170,000 clones, approximately 90% of them singletons. The source was peripheral blood, collected on day 0 of AZD1222 vaccination. The receptors were gathered from an adult in good health. Both conserved end residues are trimmed from each CDR3. The order of the fields is V gene, J gene, CDR3 protein.

TRBV5-8	TRBJ1-6	ASSLIYGSPLH
TRBV4-2	TRBJ2-2	ASSVGLNTGELF
TRBV10-2	TRBJ2-3	ASRPRLAGGSTDTQY
TRBV5-1	TRBJ2-3	ASRAGQGADTQY
TRBV11-2	TRBJ1-5	ASSLDGGHQPQH
TRBV5-6	TRBJ1-5	ASSLGRGNQPQH
TRBV4-1	TRBJ1-5	ASSQDRDGSLRGQPQH
TRBV16	TRBJ2-4	ASSQPLRNIQY
TRBV10-3	TRBJ2-5	AISGAQETQY
TRBV7-2	TRBJ1-5	ASSLERDQPQH
TRBV6-5	TRBJ2-7	ASRRFGTNSYEQY
TRBV7-2	TRBJ2-7	ASSLGKGEGLAYEQY
TRBV11-2	TRBJ2-1	ASNNRDSENEQF
TRBV7-6	TRBJ1-6	ASSSDSRAWSSPLH
TRBV30	TRBJ2-7	AWSSRGEQY
TRBV16	TRBJ2-1	ASSQLAGGNEQF
TRBV5-4	TRBJ2-5	ASSFENPGETQY
TRBV19	TRBJ1-1	ASRPVITYSTPEAF
TRBV28	TRBJ1-2	ASSSGQRGRPYGYT
TRBV11-3	TRBJ2-3	ASHRGGSSDTQY
TRBV19	TRBJ2-7	ASSVATSYEQY
TRBV6-2/TRBV6-3	TRBJ2-7	ASSETPGLEQY
TRBV3-1/TRBV3-2	TRBJ2-7	ASSRDIYYEQY
TRBV14	TRBJ2-5	ASSQDTQETQY
TRBV11-2	TRBJ2-7	ASSLAGGRAYEQY
TRBV27	TRBJ2-3	ASSLTLAGGPDTQY
TRBV28	TRBJ1-1	ASSAQYREAF
TRBV19	TRBJ2-7	ASSSRDSGRTEQY
TRBV28	TRBJ1-1	ASSLRGGLNTEAF
TRBV9	TRBJ2-1	ASSVALGGSSYNEQF
TRBV7-9	TRBJ2-1	ASSLGGSRIRDEQF
TRBV5-1	TRBJ1-6	ASSFLGTGGSPLH
TRBV2	TRBJ1-5	ASSDGGEQPQH
TRBV4-1	TRBJ2-1	ASSQEGSGSLGEQF
TRBV28	TRBJ2-1	ASKRGTSSYNEQF
TRBV18	TRBJ1-3	ASSPDRVSGNTIY
TRBV2	TRBJ2-7	ASSGTSGRVEQY
TRBV7-9	TRBJ1-2	ASSLGGGSNYGYT